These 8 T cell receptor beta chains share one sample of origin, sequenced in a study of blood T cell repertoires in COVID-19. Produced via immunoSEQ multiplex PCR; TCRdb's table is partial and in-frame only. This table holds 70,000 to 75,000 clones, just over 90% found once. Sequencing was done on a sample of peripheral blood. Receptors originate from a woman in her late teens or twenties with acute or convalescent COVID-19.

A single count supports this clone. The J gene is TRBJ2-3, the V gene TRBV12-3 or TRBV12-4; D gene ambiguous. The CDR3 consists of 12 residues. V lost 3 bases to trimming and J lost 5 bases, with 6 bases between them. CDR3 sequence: CASSFSVDTQYF. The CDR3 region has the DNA TGTGCCAGCAGTTTTTCTGTAGATACGCAGTATTTT.

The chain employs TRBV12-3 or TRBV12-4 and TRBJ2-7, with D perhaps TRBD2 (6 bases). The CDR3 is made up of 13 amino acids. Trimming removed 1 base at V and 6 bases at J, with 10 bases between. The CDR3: CASSLEGGAEQYF. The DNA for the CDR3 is TGTGCCAGCAGTTTAGAGGGCGGGGCCGAGCAGTACTTC.

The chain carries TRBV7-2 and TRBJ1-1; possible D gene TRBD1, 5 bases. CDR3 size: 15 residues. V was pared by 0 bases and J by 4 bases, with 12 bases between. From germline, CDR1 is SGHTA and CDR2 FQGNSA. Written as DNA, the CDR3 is TGTGCCAGCAGCTTAGCAGGTGGGGGGGGCACTGAAGCTTTCTTT. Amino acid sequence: CASSLAGGGGTEAFF. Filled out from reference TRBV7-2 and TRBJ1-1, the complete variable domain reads GAGVSQSPSNKVTEKGKDVELRCDPISGHTALYWYRQSLGQGLEFLIYFQGNSAPDKSGLPSDRFSAERTGGSVSTLTIQRTQQEDSAVYLCASSLAGGGGTEAFFGQGTRLTVV.

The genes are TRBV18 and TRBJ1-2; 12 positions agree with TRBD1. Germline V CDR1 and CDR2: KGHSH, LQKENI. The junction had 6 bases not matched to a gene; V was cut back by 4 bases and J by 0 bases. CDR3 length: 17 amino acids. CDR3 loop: CASSLPGQGASNYGYTF. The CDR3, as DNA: TGTGCCAGCTCACTACCGGGACAGGGGGCTTCTAACTATGGCTACACCTTC.

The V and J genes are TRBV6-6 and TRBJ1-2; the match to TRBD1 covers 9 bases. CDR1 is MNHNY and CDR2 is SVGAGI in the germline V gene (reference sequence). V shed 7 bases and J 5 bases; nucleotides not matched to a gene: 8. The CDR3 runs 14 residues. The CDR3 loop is CASTTRQGGYGYTF. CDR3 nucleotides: TGTGCCAGCACCACCCGACAGGGGGGATATGGCTACACCTTC.

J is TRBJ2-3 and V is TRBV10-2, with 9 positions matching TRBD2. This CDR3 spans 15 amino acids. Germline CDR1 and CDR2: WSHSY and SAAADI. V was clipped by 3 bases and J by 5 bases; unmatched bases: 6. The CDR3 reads CASSDISGRKDTQYF. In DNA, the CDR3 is TGCGCCAGCAGTGATATCAGCGGGAGGAAAGATACGCAGTATTTT.

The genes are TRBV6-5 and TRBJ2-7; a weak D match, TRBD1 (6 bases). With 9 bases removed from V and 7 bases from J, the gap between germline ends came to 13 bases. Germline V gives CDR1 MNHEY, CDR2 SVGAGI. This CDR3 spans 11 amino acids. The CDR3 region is CASRTTGEQYF. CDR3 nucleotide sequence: TGTGCCAGTAGGACAACAGGGGAGCAGTACTTC.

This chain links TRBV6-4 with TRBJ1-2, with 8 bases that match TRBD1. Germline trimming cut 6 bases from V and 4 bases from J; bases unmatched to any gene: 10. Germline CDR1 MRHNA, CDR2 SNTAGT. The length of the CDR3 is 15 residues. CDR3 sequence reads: CASRPTPGGGYGYTF. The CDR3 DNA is TGTGCCAGCAGACCAACCCCAGGGGGCGGCTATGGCTACACCTTC.